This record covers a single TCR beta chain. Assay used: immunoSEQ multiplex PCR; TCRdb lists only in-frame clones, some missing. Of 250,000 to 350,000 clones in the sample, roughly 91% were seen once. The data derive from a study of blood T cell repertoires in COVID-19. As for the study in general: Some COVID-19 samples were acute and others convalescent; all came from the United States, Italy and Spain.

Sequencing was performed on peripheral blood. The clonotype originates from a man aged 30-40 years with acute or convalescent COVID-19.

For the CDR3, the DNA is TGTGCCAGCAGTGAACAGGGGCGGTACGAGCAGTACTTC. Protein: CASSEQGRYEQYF. The chain recombines TRBV2 with TRBJ2-7; the D gene is possibly TRBD1 (6 bases). V was pared by 2 bases and J by 4 bases, with 9 bases between. In germline, CDR1 is SNHLY, CDR2 FYNNEI. The CDR3 consists of 13 residues.